The 23 T cell receptor beta chains reported below all come from one sample, sequenced in a study of T cell repertoires in cytomegalovirus infection. Each CDR3 protein is one row after TCRdb ran MiXCR on the reads. The data contain around 360,000 distinct CDR3 sequences, about 35% of them singletons. The antigens of these receptors remain unknown. This material consisted of cultured PBMCs, taken from culture after CMV antigen stimulation. The receptors were gathered from a human donor in good health (CMV status not recorded). Some clones in this sample may be carry-over from other donors' samples.

This clonotype appeared a single time. The CDR3 loop is CASSPILLEQYF. The CDR3 coding sequence is TGTGCCAGCAGCCCCATCCTCCTCGAGCAGTACTTC. This chain connects TRBV7-9 to TRBJ2-7; D not resolved. With 5 bases removed from V and 6 bases from J, the gap between germline ends came to 11 bases. There are 12 residues in the CDR3. The germline V gene encodes CDR1 SEHNR and CDR2 FQNEAQ (reference sequence).

The sample holds many counts of this clonotype. This chain uses TRBV7-9 with TRBJ2-1; TRBD1 matches at 10 bases. CDR1 is SEHNR and CDR2 is FQNEAQ in the germline V gene (reference sequence). J lost 9 bases, V lost 3 bases, and 8 bases had no gene match. The CDR3 is made up of 15 amino acids. The CDR3 protein is CASSFPGQGLSEQFF. In nucleotides, the CDR3 is TGTGCCAGCAGCTTCCCGGGACAGGGGCTAAGTGAGCAGTTCTTC.

A few counts support this clonotype. The chain combines TRBV7-2 with TRBJ2-3, with 8 bases that match TRBD2. J was trimmed by 0 bases and V by 11 bases; bases with no gene match: 4. The CDR3 spans 13 residues. The germline gives CDR1 SGHTA, CDR2 FQGNSA. The CDR3 sequence is CAAQRESTDTQYF. DNA for the CDR3: TGTGCCGCTCAGCGGGAGAGCACAGATACGCAGTATTTT.

This clonotype has more than one count but fewer than ten. V usage is TRBV19 and J usage is TRBJ2-1, with 8 bases that match TRBD2. Unmatched junction bases numbered 15, after V lost 6 bases and J lost 2 bases. CDR3 size: 18 residues. Germline CDR1 LNHDA, CDR2 SQIVND (reference sequence). The CDR3 DNA sequence: TGTGCCAGTAGCTATGCTAATTGGCGGGGGGCCCCCTACAATGAGCAGTTCTTC. Its protein is CASSYANWRGAPYNEQFF.

The rearrangement joins TRBV2 to TRBJ1-5; D unclear. Trimming took 3 bases from V and 0 from J, leaving 9 bases between them. This CDR3 comprises 15 residues. Germline loops: CDR1 SNHLY, CDR2 FYNNEI. CDR3 region: CASSDGRHSNQPQHF. In DNA, the CDR3 is TGTGCCAGCAGTGACGGGAGACATAGCAATCAGCCCCAGCATTTT.

This clonotype was counted a few times. The genes are TRBV10-3 and TRBJ2-3; D is unresolved. The CDR3 runs to 14 residues. Looked up from germline, CDR1 is ENHRY and CDR2 is SYGVKD. Trimming cost V 2 bases and J 5 bases, with 11 bases left between them. The CDR3 nucleotides are TGTGCCATCAGTGAGCTCGGAGCCGTAGATACGCAGTATTTT. This translates into CAISELGAVDTQYF.

This clonotype was counted a few times. The gene calls are TRBV6-5 and TRBJ2-1; D is possibly TRBD1 or TRBD2 (6 bases each). Germline CDR1 reads MNHEY; CDR2 reads SVGAGI. This CDR3 comprises 15 residues. With 0 bases removed from V and 3 bases from J, the gap between germline ends came to 9 bases. In nucleotides, the CDR3 is TGTGCCAGCAGTTACTCGGAGGGGGGCTACAATGAGCAGTTCTTC. Translating it yields CASSYSEGGYNEQFF.

The chain employs TRBV7-2 and TRBJ1-1; TRBD1 matches 9 bases. The CDR3 runs 13 residues. CDR1 is SGHTA, CDR2 FQGNSA, per germline. Trimming at V came to 5 bases and at J to 6 bases, leaving 4 bases not matched to a gene. For the CDR3, the DNA is TGTGCCAGCAGCACAGGGACAGGGCCTGAAGCTTTCTTT. This codes for CASSTGTGPEAFF.

The chain couples TRBV11-2 to TRBJ2-1; 16 nucleotides match TRBD2. The CDR3 sequence is 15 residues long. With 8 bases clipped from V and 7 bases from J, the junction kept 5 bases outside the gene matches. Germline-derived CDR1 and CDR2 are SGHAT and FQNNGV. The CDR3 loop is CASRGGLAGGNEQFF. DNA for the CDR3: TGTGCCAGCCGGGGGGGACTAGCGGGAGGGAATGAGCAGTTCTTC.

This clonotype has a handful of counts. This chain links TRBV7-8 with TRBJ2-3; 15 nucleotides agree with TRBD2. Germline CDR1 reads SGHVS; CDR2 reads FQNEAQ. This CDR3 contains 20 residues. J lost 4 bases, V lost 5 bases, and 16 bases had no gene match. CDR3 residues: CASSPPWGTSGRRGPDTQYF. CDR3 sequence (DNA): TGTGCCAGCAGCCCTCCTTGGGGGACTAGCGGGAGGAGGGGCCCAGATACGCAGTATTTT.

Regarding this clonotype: Possible read error: a much larger clone is one base away. The chain links TRBV7-2 to TRBJ2-1, with D perhaps assigned TRBD1 or TRBD2 (7 bases each). The CDR3 loop spans 17 amino acids. V gave up 6 bases and J gave up 3 bases, with 21 bases separating them. The germline CDR1 and CDR2 sequences are SGHTA and FQGNSA. CDR3 in DNA: TGTGCCAGCAGACCCCCAGGGGGGAGGGCCCTCTACAATGAGCAGTTCTTC. It translates to CASRPPGGRALYNEQFF. The complete variable domain, with remaining parts taken from reference TRBV7-2 and TRBJ2-1, reads GAGVSQSPSNKVTEKGKDVELRCDPISGHTALYWYRQSLGQGLEFLIYFQGNSAPDKSGLPSDRFSAERTGGSVSTLTIQRTQQEDSAVYLCASRPPGGRALYNEQFFGPGTRLTVL.

This clonotype has only a few counts. The chain uses TRBV7-6 and TRBJ1-1, with 7 bases aligning to TRBD1. The ends lost 5 bases at V and 1 base at J; junction bases unmatched: 7. CDR3 length: 15 residues. CDR1 is SGHVS, CDR2 FNYEAQ, per germline. CDR3 in DNA: TGTGCCAGCAGCGAGTTACAGGGGTCGAACACTGAAGCTTTCTTT. This sequence encodes CASSELQGSNTEAFF.

The chain carries TRBV5-4 and TRBJ2-1, with 10 bases lining up with TRBD2. Trimming took 2 bases from V and 10 from J; bases not matched to a gene: 12. Germline V gene sequence: CDR1 SGHNT, CDR2 YYREEE (reference sequence). The CDR3 is 16 residues long. CDR3 amino acids: CASSFPSGRAPREQFF. CDR3 sequence (DNA): TGTGCCAGCAGCTTCCCCAGCGGGAGGGCCCCCAGGGAGCAGTTCTTC.

J is TRBJ2-7 and V is TRBV28, with D tentatively TRBD1 (7 bases). Per the germline V gene, CDR1 is MDHEN and CDR2 is SYDVKM. Trimming left V 7 bases short and J 2 bases short, with 18 bases between. CDR3 length: 15 amino acids. CDR3 residues: CASKGGGLGTYEQYF. Written as DNA, the CDR3 is TGTGCCAGCAAAGGAGGGGGCCTTGGAACCTACGAGCAGTACTTC.

This clonotype was found a few times. This chain joins TRBV19 and TRBJ1-6; D is undetermined. Germline CDR1 LNHDA, CDR2 SQIVND (reference sequence). V was clipped by 4 bases and J by 7 bases, with 11 bases between them. CDR3 length equals 14 residues. The CDR3 here is CASSTDKGNSPLHF. In nucleotides, the CDR3 is TGTGCCAGTAGTACCGACAAGGGAAATTCACCCCTCCACTTT.

This chain links TRBV12-5 with TRBJ1-1; 10 nucleotides line up with TRBD1. V was pared by 0 bases and J by 1 base, with 14 bases of the junction left unmatched. CDR1 LGHNT and CDR2 FRNRAP come from the germline V gene. This CDR3 contains 20 residues. DNA for the CDR3: TGTGCTAGTGGTTTGGTTATCCGGTCCCGGGACAGGGGAGCGAACACTGAAGCTTTCTTT. This codes for CASGLVIRSRDRGANTEAFF.

The V and J genes are TRBV6-1 and TRBJ1-5; 11 nucleotides line up with TRBD1. The CDR3 sequence is 17 residues long. The germline V gene has CDR1 MNHNS and CDR2 SASEGT. V was clipped by 5 bases and J by 0 bases; unmatched bases: 6. CDR3 amino acids: CASSFGQGAYSNQPQHF. DNA of the CDR3: TGTGCCAGCAGTTTTGGACAGGGGGCCTATAGCAATCAGCCCCAGCATTTT.

This clonotype has a count of ten or more. The V and J genes are TRBV7-2 and TRBJ1-2; 8 bases are shared with TRBD1. The CDR3 covers 15 residues. Germline trimming cut 2 bases from V and 3 bases from J; bases unmatched to any gene: 5. Germline loops: CDR1 SGHTA, CDR2 FQGNSA. CDR3 DNA sequence: TGTGCCAGCAGCTTATTCAGGGGGCAAGACTATGGCTACACCTTC. It is translated as CASSLFRGQDYGYTF.

This chain uses TRBV20-1 with TRBJ2-5; 8 bases fit TRBD2. Germline V gene lookup returns CDR1 DFQATT and CDR2 SNEGSKA (reference sequence). This CDR3 contains 14 residues. V was pared by 4 bases and J by 1 base, with 5 bases of the junction left unmatched. The CDR3 DNA is TGCAGTGCTAATTGGCTAGCGGGCCAAGAGACCCAGTACTTC. This codes for CSANWLAGQETQYF.

This clonotype was detected a few times. This chain connects TRBV7-2 to TRBJ2-5; 7 nucleotides line up with TRBD2. The CDR3 runs 15 residues. The V and J ends lost 3 bases and 4 bases, in that order; junction bases with no gene match: 8. CDR1 is SGHTA and CDR2 is FQGNSA in the germline V gene. CDR3 loop: CASSLLNPGGETQYF. The CDR3 region has the DNA TGTGCCAGCAGCTTGCTTAATCCGGGAGGAGAGACCCAGTACTTC.

The rearrangement links TRBV19 to TRBJ2-1; TRBD2 aligns across 8 bases. Germline assignment: CDR1 LNHDA and CDR2 SQIVND (reference sequence). V dropped 6 bases and J dropped 8; count of bases not matched to a gene: 6. CDR3 length: 13 amino acids. The CDR3 bases are TGTGCCAGTAGGGCCGGACTAGCTTATGAGCAGTTCTTC. Amino acids: CASRAGLAYEQFF.

The rearrangement joins TRBV27 to TRBJ1-1; TRBD1 might be the D (6 bases). The V end was cut by 2 bases, the J end by 1 base, with 17 bases between. The CDR3 totals 17 residues. Germline CDR1 MNHEY, CDR2 SMNVEV (reference sequence). The CDR3 protein is CASSLITGLKGNTEAFF. CDR3 DNA sequence: TGTGCCAGCAGTTTAATAACAGGGTTGAAAGGGAACACTGAAGCTTTCTTT.

This clonotype was seen a handful of times. The CDR3 DNA reads TGTGCCAGCAGTTGGCGACCGGGAGCGACAGATACGCAGTATTTT. Translation gives CASSWRPGATDTQYF. The chain combines TRBV6-8 with TRBJ2-3; D may be TRBD2 (6 bases). The CDR3 runs to 15 residues. The V end lost 4 bases, the J end lost 3 bases, and 14 bases lay between the germline ends. Per germline, CDR1 MNHGY and CDR2 SAAAGT.